This entry lists 29 T cell receptor beta chains sequenced from one sample in a study of a mutant IDH1 vaccine in newly diagnosed glioma. Only in-frame clones appear in the TCRdb table, and some are missing; sequencing was by immunoSEQ multiplex PCR. The table has 45,000 to 55,000 clones, approximately 84% seen once; the top ten hold 4.3%. For these TCRs, the target antigens are not known. Documented time point: week 47, end of study. Every vaccination contained 300 ug of the mutant IDH1 20-mer peptide and was paired with topical imiquimod. The sequenced sample was PBMCs, obtained from a glioma patient whose treatment included an IDH1 peptide vaccine. All receptors come from a young woman with glioma. Some clones in this sample may be carry-over from other donors' samples.

V gene TRBV10-3 combines with J gene TRBJ2-4, with a tentative D call TRBD2 (6 bases). The germline CDR1 and CDR2 sequences are ENHRY and SYGVKD. Trimming removed 2 bases from V and 2 bases from J, with 13 bases in between. This CDR3 region has 16 residues. The CDR3 sequence: CAISERAEGPKNIQYF. The CDR3 coding sequence is TGTGCCATCAGTGAGCGGGCGGAGGGGCCCAAAAACATTCAGTACTTC.

Judged by abundance, this clone is medium-sized (0.01 to 0.1%). This rearrangement joins TRBV19 to TRBJ2-1, with 8 nucleotides matching TRBD1. The CDR3 runs 16 residues. In germline, CDR1 is LNHDA, CDR2 SQIVND (reference sequence). Losses at the gene ends were 4 bases for V and 3 bases for J; bases not matched to a gene: 8. The CDR3 is CASSKGWGQDYNEQFF. As DNA, the CDR3 is TGTGCCAGTAGTAAGGGTTGGGGACAGGACTACAATGAGCAGTTCTTC.

The chain has TRBV28 and TRBJ2-7; 14 positions agree with TRBD2. After removal of 6 bases from V and 7 bases from J, the junction contained 5 bases not matched to a gene. The CDR3 sequence is 14 residues long. Germline CDR1 is MDHEN and CDR2 is SYDVKM. The CDR3 region is CASRGLAGAGEQYF. The CDR3 region has the DNA TGTGCCAGCAGGGGACTAGCGGGAGCGGGTGAGCAGTACTTC.

The J gene is TRBJ2-2, the V gene TRBV6-1, with D tentatively TRBD1 or TRBD2 (5 bases each). This CDR3 contains 16 residues. Trimming removed 3 bases from V and 2 bases from J, with 13 bases in between. The germline CDR1 and CDR2 sequences are MNHNS and SASEGT. In nucleotides, the CDR3 is TGTGCCAGCAGTGACAGCGCCGGGACCAACACCGGGGAGCTGTTTTTT. It translates to CASSDSAGTNTGELFF.

The gene calls are TRBV7-9 and TRBJ1-4; possible D gene TRBD1, 6 bases. This CDR3 comprises 16 residues. V lost 2 bases and J lost 4, with 14 bases in between. The germline V gene encodes CDR1 SEHNR and CDR2 FQNEAQ (reference sequence). The CDR3 reads CASSLPGQLFNEKLFF. The CDR3 DNA sequence: TGTGCCAGCAGCTTACCCGGACAGCTCTTTAATGAAAAACTGTTTTTT.

The chain employs TRBV2 and TRBJ2-2; D call uncertain. In germline, CDR1 is SNHLY, CDR2 FYNNEI. The ends were cut back, 7 bases at V and 0 bases at J, with 9 bases in the middle. This CDR3 region has 14 residues. The CDR3 protein is CASMKFANTGELFF. The CDR3 region has the DNA TGTGCCAGCATGAAATTCGCGAACACCGGGGAGCTGTTTTTT.

V and J are TRBV19 and TRBJ1-1, with D hard to call. This CDR3 comprises 16 residues. The V and J ends lost 7 bases and 4 bases respectively, with 22 bases between them. The germline V gene encodes CDR1 LNHDA and CDR2 SQIVND (reference sequence). The CDR3 nucleotides read TGTGCCAGTACCCCGGGGAGACACCCTCTCACCACTGAAGCTTTCTTT. It codes for CASTPGRHPLTTEAFF.

The chain couples TRBV6-1 to TRBJ2-5; D is perhaps TRBD1 or TRBD2 (5 bases each). CDR3 length: 13 residues. Between the trimmed V and J ends, which lost 4 bases and 7 bases, there was a span of 13 bases. Germline V gene sequence: CDR1 MNHNS, CDR2 SASEGT. The CDR3 DNA reads TGTGCCAGCAGTGCAGTGGTTGGGGGGACCCAGTACTTC. Amino acids: CASSAVVGGTQYF.

The CDR3 protein is CASSYTRENQPQHF. In DNA, the CDR3 is TGTGCCAGCAGTTACACCAGGGAGAATCAGCCCCAGCATTTT. The rearrangement uses TRBV6-6 and TRBJ1-5, with a weak D call TRBD1 (5 bases). Germline loops: CDR1 MNHNY, CDR2 SVGAGI (reference sequence). The CDR3 totals 14 residues. The germline V and J ends were trimmed by 2 bases and 4 bases, with 9 bases remaining between them.

The rearrangement uses TRBV7-9 and TRBJ2-3; D perhaps matches TRBD1 (6 bases). Trimming pared 5 bases from V and 3 bases from J, leaving 21 bases between. CDR1 and CDR2 from the germline V gene are SEHNR and FQNEAQ (reference sequence). CDR3 length: 17 residues. The CDR3 coding sequence is TGTGCCAGCAGCCTAGTGACAGGTAGAATGTTTACAGATACGCAGTATTTT. Translated: CASSLVTGRMFTDTQYF.

The CDR3 spells CASSEPRTGAKLSTEAFF. The DNA of the CDR3 is TGTGCCAGCAGCGAACCCCGGACAGGGGCTAAGTTGAGCACTGAAGCTTTCTTT. The chain combines TRBV6-1 with TRBJ1-1; 9 bases agree with TRBD1. The V and J ends lost 6 bases and 4 bases, in that order; junction bases with no gene match: 18. This CDR3 is 18 amino acids long. Germline loops: CDR1 MNHNS, CDR2 SASEGT.

The J gene is TRBJ2-7, the V gene TRBV7-9; 7 bases are shared with TRBD1. The CDR3 loop spans 13 amino acids. CDR1 is SEHNR and CDR2 is FQNEAQ in the germline V gene (reference sequence). The ends lost 6 bases at V and 4 bases at J; junction bases unmatched: 6. The chain's CDR3 is CASSGTASYEQYF. The CDR3 DNA reads TGTGCCAGCAGTGGGACAGCCTCTTACGAGCAGTACTTC. The full variable domain, completed using reference TRBV7-9 and TRBJ2-7, is DTGVSQNPRHKITKRGQNVTFRCDPISEHNRLYWYRQTLGQGPEFLTYFQNEAQLEKSRLLSDRFSAERPKGSFSTLEIQRTEQGDSAMYLCASSGTASYEQYFGPGTRLTVT.

The chain uses TRBV5-4 and TRBJ1-3, with D possibly TRBD1 on 5 matching bases. Trimming pared 4 bases from V and 1 base from J, leaving 15 bases between. The germline CDR1 and CDR2 sequences are SGHNT and YYREEE (reference sequence). This CDR3 has 16 residues. The CDR3 nucleotides are TGTGCCAGCAGCCTCGGGACCACTCAATCTGGAAACACCATATATTTT. Translating gives CASSLGTTQSGNTIYF. Full variable domain (outside the CDR3, taken from reference TRBV5-4 and TRBJ1-3): ETGVTQSPTHLIKTRGQQVTLRCSSQSGHNTVSWYQQALGQGPQFIFQYYREEENGRGNFPPRFSGLQFPNYSSELNVNALELDDSALYLCASSLGTTQSGNTIYFGEGSWLTVV.

The chain employs TRBV9 and TRBJ1-4; D perhaps matches TRBD1 (5 bases). The CDR3 runs to 13 residues. Germline V gene data show CDR1 as SGDLS and CDR2 as YYNGEE. Trimming removed 4 bases from V and 3 bases from J, with 7 bases in between. CDR3 sequence (DNA): TGTGCCAGCAGCCCGGGACCTAATGAAAAACTGTTTTTT. Protein: CASSPGPNEKLFF.

This clone was seen a handful of times. The chain carries TRBV30 and TRBJ1-5; TRBD1 is a possible D gene (5 bases). The CDR3 is 13 residues long. V shed 4 bases and J shed 2 bases, with 9 bases lying between them. Per the germline V gene, CDR1 is GTSNPN and CDR2 is SVGIG (reference sequence). The DNA of the CDR3 is TGTGCCTGGACAGGGTCGGGCAATCAGCCCCAGCATTTT. This encodes CAWTGSGNQPQHF.

The chain uses TRBV2 and TRBJ2-5, with D unresolved. Germline values: CDR1 SNHLY, CDR2 FYNNEI. The CDR3 is 14 residues long. Trimming removed 8 bases from V and 2 bases from J, with 15 bases in between. The CDR3 is CASFHPQNQETQYF. The CDR3 nucleotides read TGTGCCAGCTTCCATCCGCAAAATCAAGAGACCCAGTACTTC.

The chain is built from TRBV2 and TRBJ2-5, with D unresolved. The V gene lost 10 bases and the J gene lost 9 bases, with 15 bases spanning the gap. The CDR3 extends over 11 amino acids. The germline V gene has CDR1 SNHLY and CDR2 FYNNEI. CDR3 residues: CAMQTEYAQYF. The CDR3 region has the DNA TGTGCCATGCAGACGGAATATGCCCAGTACTTC.

V usage is TRBV7-9 and J usage is TRBJ2-2; TRBD1 is a possible D gene (6 bases). V lost 2 bases to trimming and J lost 5 bases, with 12 bases between them. The V gene's germline CDR1 is SEHNR and CDR2 FQNEAQ (reference sequence). This CDR3 region has 15 residues. The chain's CDR3 is CASSLQQGDTGELFF. The DNA of the CDR3 is TGTGCCAGCAGCTTACAACAGGGAGATACCGGGGAGCTGTTTTTT.

The chain couples TRBV11-3 to TRBJ2-5; D is perhaps TRBD1 (6 bases). The CDR3 loop spans 14 amino acids. Trimming removed 5 bases at V and 2 bases at J, with 12 bases between. Germline CDR1 reads SGHNT; CDR2 reads YENEEA. CDR3 in amino acids: CASSLRGPQETQYF. The CDR3 DNA follows: TGTGCCAGCAGCCTCAGGGGCCCGCAAGAGACCCAGTACTTC.

This clone was seen once. This sequence joins TRBV4-1 and TRBJ2-5; the D gene could be TRBD1 or TRBD2 (5 bases each). V was cut by 0 bases and J by 5 bases, with 10 bases left in between. Germline assignment: CDR1 MGHRA and CDR2 YSYEKL. This CDR3 comprises 14 residues. The CDR3 region has the DNA TGCGCCAGCAGCCAAGATGGGACGACGGAGACCCAGTACTTC. Translation: CASSQDGTTETQYF.

This clone was counted once. The rearrangement uses TRBV6-1 and TRBJ1-2, with a weak D call TRBD1 (6 bases). Trimming shortened V by 11 bases and J by 3 bases, and 16 bases separated the two germline ends. The V gene's germline CDR1 is MNHNS and CDR2 SASEGT. The CDR3 runs to 13 residues. The CDR3 region has the DNA TGTGCCGCCGCGGGACAACCAGACTATGGCTACACCTTC. Translating gives CAAAGQPDYGYTF.

The chain links TRBV7-9 to TRBJ2-5; TRBD2 matches at 7 bases. CDR1 and CDR2 from the germline V gene are SEHNR and FQNEAQ (reference sequence). The CDR3 runs 13 residues. V was pared by 3 bases and J by 4 bases, with 2 bases of the junction left unmatched. This CDR3 reads CASSFGGVETQYF. The CDR3 bases are TGTGCCAGCAGCTTTGGGGGGGTAGAGACCCAGTACTTC.

The chain couples TRBV7-6 to TRBJ2-5; no clear D. This CDR3 has 14 residues. V lost 1 base to trimming and J lost 4 bases, with 10 bases between them. CDR1 is SGHVS, CDR2 FNYEAQ, per germline. The CDR3 reads CASSLGAGPETQYF. The CDR3 DNA reads TGTGCCAGCAGCTTAGGGGCCGGCCCAGAGACCCAGTACTTC. Together with reference TRBV7-6 and TRBJ2-5, the CDR3 gives the full variable domain: GAGVSQSPRYKVTKRGQDVALRCDPISGHVSLYWYRQALGQGPEFLTYFNYEAQQDKSGLPNDRFSAERPEGSISTLTIQRTEQRDSAMYRCASSLGAGPETQYFGPGTRLLVL.

This clone was seen just once. The chain links TRBV7-6 to TRBJ2-1, with D possibly TRBD1 on 5 matching bases. This CDR3 has 16 amino acids. Germline CDR1 and CDR2: SGHVS and FNYEAQ. Trimming left V 5 bases short and J 5 bases short, with 19 bases between. As DNA, the CDR3 is TGTGCCAGCAGCCTCATAGGGGCAGGGCAGAACAATGAGCAGTTCTTC. Encoded protein: CASSLIGAGQNNEQFF.

V and J are TRBV14 and TRBJ2-1, with TRBD2 matching over 10 bases. Germline values: CDR1 SGHDN, CDR2 FVKESK. With 4 bases clipped from V and 5 bases from J, the junction kept 5 bases outside the gene matches. This CDR3 contains 15 residues. CDR3 protein: CASSPLSGRHNEQFF. The DNA of the CDR3 is TGTGCCAGCAGCCCTCTTAGCGGGAGGCACAATGAGCAGTTCTTC.

This clone was detected only once. Other DNA variants within this sample encode the same CDR3. The genes are TRBV7-2 and TRBJ2-7, with D unclear. V was shortened by 1 base and J by 2 bases, with 9 bases between the two germline ends. The CDR3 runs 14 residues. Germline loops: CDR1 SGHTA, CDR2 FQGNSA. This CDR3 reads CASSLGPSAYEQYF. CDR3 sequence (DNA): TGTGCCAGCAGCTTAGGGCCTTCGGCCTACGAGCAGTACTTC. The entire variable domain, with the rest obtained from reference TRBV7-2 and TRBJ2-7, is as follows: GAGVSQSPSNKVTEKGKDVELRCDPISGHTALYWYRQSLGQGLEFLIYFQGNSAPDKSGLPSDRFSAERTGGSVSTLTIQRTQQEDSAVYLCASSLGPSAYEQYFGPGTRLTVT.

This rearrangement joins TRBV7-9 to TRBJ2-4; 9 nucleotides match TRBD2. The V gene end was trimmed by 5 bases and the J gene end by 8 bases; junction bases not matched to a gene: 10. There are 15 residues in the CDR3. In germline, CDR1 is SEHNR, CDR2 FQNEAQ (reference sequence). For the CDR3, the DNA is TGTGCCAGCAGCCGAACCTTTAGCGGGAGATACATTCAGTACTTC. Its protein product is CASSRTFSGRYIQYF.

This chain uses TRBV30 with TRBJ1-1; D perhaps matches TRBD1 (5 bases). The V and J ends lost 3 bases and 4 bases respectively, with 12 bases between them. CDR1 is GTSNPN and CDR2 is SVGIG in the germline V gene (reference sequence). CDR3 size: 13 residues. CDR3 sequence: CAWRPGVSTEAFF. The CDR3 nucleotides read TGTGCCTGGAGACCGGGGGTGAGCACTGAAGCTTTCTTT.

J is TRBJ2-1 and V is TRBV6-6; possible D gene TRBD1, 7 bases. Germline lookup yields CDR1 MNHNY and CDR2 SVGAGI (reference sequence). Trimming removed 6 bases at V and 8 bases at J, with 23 bases between. This CDR3 spans 16 amino acids. The CDR3 region is CASRRGTKRGGDEQFF. The CDR3 DNA is TGTGCCAGCAGGCGCGGGACAAAACGAGGGGGCGATGAGCAGTTCTTC.